A selection of T cell receptor beta chains follows, all from one sample in a study of blood T cells in healthy people across ages. Each CDR3 protein is one row after TCRdb ran MiXCR on the 5' RACE reads. The table shows about 1.1 million distinct CDR3 sequences, with less than 45% occurring only once. Sequenced material: blood. The receptors were sampled from a young man in good health. Each CDR3 is given with its conserved first and last residue. The order of the fields is D gene, V gene, J gene, clone size, CDR3 protein, CDR3 DNA. D genes are given only for firm matches. Some rows have no size entry. The others give once, few or many, or a class for an expanded clone.

>TRBD2|TRBV10-3|TRBJ2-3|many
CAIRRRTSGTGTDTQYF
TGTGCCATCAGACGGCGGACTAGCGGGACTGGCACAGATACGCAGTATTTT
>NA|TRBV30|TRBJ1-2|NA
CAWSRLEGYTF
TGTGCCTGGAGTCGTTTGGAAGGCTACACCTTC
>NA|TRBV14|TRBJ2-5|NA
CASSLTGTFFQETQYF
TGTGCCAGCAGCCTGACCGGGACATTCTTCCAAGAGACCCAGTACTTC
>NA|TRBV20-1|TRBJ2-1|NA
CGASLGNNEQFF
TGCGGTGCTAGTCTCGGAAACAATGAGCAGTTCTTC
>NA|TRBV9|TRBJ1-4|few
CASSVGGNLEKLFF
TGTGCCAGCAGCGTAGGAGGGAACCTTGAAAAACTGTTTTTT
>TRBD2|TRBV10-2|TRBJ2-5|NA
CASSVGTSSKTQYF
TGCGCCAGCAGTGTTGGGACTAGCTCAAAGACCCAGTACTTC
>NA|TRBV10-3|TRBJ2-6|few
CAISESTVLPSSGANVLTF
TGTGCCATCAGTGAGTCGACTGTCCTTCCAAGCTCTGGGGCCAACGTCCTGACTTTC
>NA|TRBV19|TRBJ2-2|once
CASITATTGELFF
TGTGCCAGTATAACGGCTACTACCGGGGAGCTGTTTTTT
>NA|TRBV3-1|TRBJ1-2|few
CASSQAEGYTF
TGTGCCAGCAGCCAAGCTGAGGGCTACACCTTC
>NA|TRBV28|TRBJ2-3|few
CASSPLLREQADTQYF
TGTGCCAGCAGTCCCCTCCTTAGGGAGCAAGCAGATACGCAGTATTTT
>NA|TRBV10-3|TRBJ2-1|NA
CAISERDSRQETQFF
TGTGCCATCTCAGAAAGAGACAGTCGACAAGAGACCCAGTTCTTC
>TRBD2|TRBV6-5|TRBJ2-3|NA
CASTRGLAGGQDTQYF
TGTGCCAGCACTCGGGGACTAGCGGGGGGGCAAGATACGCAGTATTTT
>TRBD1|TRBV12-5|TRBJ2-1|NA
CASGLALTGSKNEQFF
TGTGCTAGTGGTTTGGCACTGACAGGGTCAAAAAATGAGCAGTTCTTC
>NA|TRBV7-2|TRBJ2-7|NA
CASSLGLGTYNEQYF
TGTGCCAGCAGCTTAGGTCTGGGCACATACAATGAGCAGTACTTC
>NA|TRBV2|TRBJ1-2|NA
CASSETRGPGYTF
TGTGCCAGCAGTGAAACAAGGGGTCCGGGCTACACCTTC
>NA|TRBV9|TRBJ2-7|NA
CASSVLGVGGDEQYF
TGTGCCAGCAGCGTACTTGGCGTTGGAGGGGACGAGCAGTACTTC
>TRBD2|TRBV15|TRBJ2-3|few
CATSSRLAGDLGTDTQYF
TGTGCCACCAGCAGCCGACTAGCGGGGGATCTTGGCACAGATACGCAGTATTTT
>NA|TRBV7-9|TRBJ2-5|few
CASSLQTPETQYF
TGTGCCAGCAGCTTACAGACCCCAGAGACCCAGTACTTC
>TRBD2|TRBV11-2|TRBJ2-3|NA
CASSLIRGGPGDTQYF
TGTGCCAGCAGCTTAATACGGGGGGGGCCGGGAGATACGCAGTATTTT
>NA|TRBV7-9|TRBJ1-4|NA
CASSLASGTLFEKLFF
TGTGCCAGCAGCTTAGCATCCGGGACACTCTTTGAAAAACTGTTTTTT
>NA|TRBV7-2|TRBJ2-3|few
CASSSDTPSTDTQYF
TGTGCCAGCAGCTCGGACACCCCTAGCACAGATACGCAGTATTTT
>NA|TRBV21-1|TRBJ2-5|once
CASSKGGTDVETQYF
TGTGCCAGCAGCAAAGGGGGGACCGACGTGGAGACCCAGTACTTC
>NA|TRBV6-6|TRBJ1-5|few
CASSYSIRGDQPQHF
TGTGCCAGCAGTTACTCGATACGAGGGGATCAGCCCCAGCATTTT
>NA|TRBV4-3|TRBJ2-3|NA
CASSKGGASTDTQYF
TGCGCCAGCAGCAAAGGTGGGGCTAGCACAGATACGCAGTATTTT
>NA|TRBV13|TRBJ1-1|NA
CASSNAIQGKAFF
TGTGCCAGCAGCAACGCAATCCAGGGGAAAGCTTTCTTT
>TRBD1|TRBV7-8|TRBJ2-1|NA
CASSLEQGHYNEQFF
TGTGCCAGCAGCTTAGAACAGGGGCACTACAATGAGCAGTTCTTC
>NA|TRBV19|TRBJ1-4|NA
CASREGQPTNEKLFF
TGTGCCAGTAGGGAAGGACAGCCAACTAATGAAAAACTGTTTTTT